This T cell receptor (beta chain) was documented in a study of early T cells in non-severe SARS-CoV-2 infection (dated by TCRdb to 2020 to 2023). Regarding the complete study: Because TCR sequencing was done on bulk RNA from unsorted whole blood, the alpha and beta chains could not be paired. What the work shows at the level of the full study, not this receptor alone: VDJdb matching was skewed toward anti-spike CD8 responses and likely underestimated virus-specific expansions by missing private and CD4 specificities.

The CDR3 runs 13 residues from the cysteine to the phenylalanine. The only DNA kept is the CDR3, 39 bases in frame from the first base. V was cut back by 0 bases and J by 5 bases, leaving a gap of 7 bases between them. The germline V gene supplies CDR1 SGHTA and CDR2 FQGTGA. Set within a cohort of healthcare workers in London, UK, this nested case-control study involved weekly PCR testing of nasopharyngeal swabs along with blood sampling. Healthcare workers were recruited during the week of the UK lockdown, between 23 and 31 March 2020, and followed weekly for up to roughly 15 weeks. The library was prepared using 5' RACE. Sequencer: NextSeq 500. To correct for sequencing error and PCR bias, the TCR library protocol tagged individual cDNA molecules with unique molecular identifiers. Both TCR alpha and beta chains were sequenced, and tight co-correlation was observed between alpha and beta sequence abundances in each sample. The paper's data handling went like this. Decombinator V4 was used to annotate the V gene, J gene and CDR3 of the TCR sequences. TCRs were defined as expanded if a significant change between any two time points was detected under a Poisson model with p below 0.0001. TCR abundances were normalised to the total number of TCRs sequenced in each sample and reported as counts per million. MAIT TCRs were defined by TRAV1-2 paired with TRAJ12, TRAJ20 or TRAJ33, and iNKT TCRs by TRAV10 paired with TRAJ18. VDJdb, accessed on 1 November 2021, was searched for TCRs annotated for CMV, EBV and SARS-CoV-2, and TCRs annotated for more than one antigen were excluded. In-frame beta chains were kept once TCRdb had trimmed the public reads at Q25 with fastp and called clones with MiXCR. Every entry covers one CDR3 protein and lists the most common genes and DNA from its rows. In this record, the V and J calls reflect TCRdb's handling and not the investigators' own analysis. In this sample the table shows 55,000 to 65,000 distinct CDR3 sequences, more than 12% of which occur a single time. The top ten clonotypes cover over 3.5% of the sample.

Concerning this clonotype itself: Its antigen target is currently unknown. The input lacks base qualities; no much larger clone sits a single base away.

The TCR comes from an adult who was a healthcare worker with PCR-confirmed SARS-CoV-2 infection or an uninfected control (not recorded which). The chain links TRBV7-3 with TRBJ2-5, with the D gene call left open. Source: whole blood, taken at baseline. Here the CDR3 is given as CASSLTLWETQYF. DNA sequence: TGTGCCAGCAGCTTAACGTTGTGGGAGACCCAGTACTTC.